These T cell receptor beta chains were read from a single sample in a study of beta chain features in type 1 diabetes. Profiling relied on immunoSEQ multiplex PCR, and the TCRdb table lists in-frame clones only, not all of them. The sample carries 810,000 or so clones, about a sixth recorded once. The sample taken for sequencing was naive CD4+ T cells from blood. The receptors derive from a woman aged 18-29 years in good health. The CDR3 runs from the conserved cysteine through the conserved F or W. D genes are given only for firm matches. For some rows the clone size is stated as once, few or many, or as a class when expanded; others skip it.

size | J | V | D | DNA | CDR3
NA | TRBJ2-3 | TRBV5-4 | NA | TGTGCCAGCAGCGCACGACTAGCCGGGGGCGTCGGTACGCAGTATTTT | CASSARLAGGVGTQYF
NA | TRBJ2-6 | TRBV18 | NA | TGTGCCAGCTCACCACCGGGGAGAGGGAGCTCTGGGGCCAACGTCCTGACTTTC | CASSPPGRGSSGANVLTF
NA | TRBJ1-5 | TRBV18 | NA | TGTGCCAGCTCATTTTCGGGGTCCAGCAATCAGCCCCAGCATTTT | CASSFSGSSNQPQHF
few | TRBJ1-1 | TRBV25-1 | NA | TGTGCCAGCAGCCGTCGTATTGGCTTTGAAGCTTTCTTT | CASSRRIGFEAFF
NA | TRBJ1-1 | TRBV7-9 | NA | TGTGCCAGCAGCTTAAATCAGGGGAGCGCTGAAGCTTTCTTT | CASSLNQGSAEAFF
NA | TRBJ2-1 | TRBV10-1 | TRBD2 | TGCGCCAGCAGTGAGCAGGGACTAGGTTACAATGAGCAGTTCTTC | CASSEQGLGYNEQFF
once | TRBJ2-1 | TRBV9 | TRBD2 | TGTGCCAGCAGCCCCCGACTAGCGGGAGGGTCCTACAATGAGCAGTTCTTC | CASSPRLAGGSYNEQFF
NA | TRBJ1-2 | TRBV28 | NA | TGTGCCAGCAGGCAGGACGGAGCCGCGTATGGCTACACCTTC | CASRQDGAAYGYTF
few | TRBJ1-2 | TRBV19 | NA | TGTGCCAGTAGTATCACTTGGGCTAACTATGGCTACACCTTC | CASSITWANYGYTF
NA | TRBJ2-5 | TRBV5-1 | TRBD2 | TGCGCCAGCAGCCCGGGACTAGCGGGAGTAGAGACCCAGTACTTC | CASSPGLAGVETQYF
few | TRBJ2-2 | TRBV25-1 | NA | TGTGCCAGCAGTCTTGCGGGAATGTACACCGGGGAGCTGTTTTTT | CASSLAGMYTGELFF
few | TRBJ2-1 | TRBV9 | TRBD1 | TGTGCCAGCAGCGAGACAACCGGGACAGGGGCGTCAAATGTAGCTGGAGGATCTTACAATGAGCAGTTCTTC | CASSETTGTGASNVAGGSYNEQFF
NA | TRBJ2-1 | TRBV5-6 | TRBD1 | TGTGCCAGCACCCCGGGACAGGGGACCTACAATGAGCAGTTCTTC | CASTPGQGTYNEQFF
NA | TRBJ2-5 | TRBV6-5 | NA | TGTGCCAGCGCTCGGGTTCCGAGTCCGGGCGGGACCCAGTACTTC | CASARVPSPGGTQYF
NA | TRBJ1-1 | TRBV4-2 | TRBD1 | TGTGCCAGCAGCCGGATGGGAGGGGGCAGCCCTGAAGCTTTCTTT | CASSRMGGGSPEAFF
few | TRBJ2-7 | TRBV14 | NA | TGTGCCAGCAGCCAAGATAGTCGTCGGCAGTACTTC | CASSQDSRRQYF
NA | TRBJ2-7 | TRBV7-9 | NA | TGTGCCACCCAGACCGGGGTCGACGAGCAGTACTTC | CATQTGVDEQYF
few | TRBJ1-1 | TRBV29-1 | NA | TGCAGCGTTGAAGAGTGGGATGGTAGGGGGAGGACTGAAGCTTTCTTT | CSVEEWDGRGRTEAFF
NA | TRBJ2-1 | TRBV18 | TRBD1 | TGTGCCAGCTCACCTTGGACAGGGGATTCGTTCTTC | CASSPWTGDSFF
NA | TRBJ2-3 | TRBV7-9 | NA | TGTGCCAGCAGCTTAGCCATTCGGACCACAGATACGCAGTATTTT | CASSLAIRTTDTQYF
NA | TRBJ1-2 | TRBV28 | NA | TGTGCCAGCAGTTTTTCAGGGGTTCAATATGGCTACACCTTC | CASSFSGVQYGYTF
few | TRBJ2-7 | TRBV28 | TRBD2 | TGTGCCAGCAGTTATAGCGGGAGGAGTAAGTACGAGCAGTACTTC | CASSYSGRSKYEQYF
NA | TRBJ1-1 | TRBV19 | NA | TGTGCCAGTACGGACAGGAACACTGAAGCTTTCTTT | CASTDRNTEAFF
few | TRBJ2-1 | TRBV6-6 | NA | TGTGCCAGCCGCCGAGGCCAGGGCCCCAATGAGCAGTTCTTC | CASRRGQGPNEQFF
few | TRBJ2-2 | TRBV6-1 | NA | TGTGCCAGCAGCGCGACTCCGAACACCGGGGAGCTGTTTTTT | CASSATPNTGELFF
once | TRBJ2-3 | TRBV6-5 | NA | TGTGCCAGCAGAGGGACCTCAACAGATACGCAGTATTTT | CASRGTSTDTQYF
few | TRBJ2-1 | TRBV5-1 | TRBD2 | TGCGCCAGCGGACTAGCGGGAACCCCAGAGCAGTTCTTC | CASGLAGTPEQFF
NA | TRBJ1-2 | TRBV11-3 | NA | TGTGCCAGCAGCTTTTGGGGTGCATATGGCTACACCTTC | CASSFWGAYGYTF
NA | TRBJ2-5 | TRBV6-5 | NA | TGTGCCAGCAGTCCAGGGATACTCCAAGAGACCCAGTACTTC | CASSPGILQETQYF
NA | TRBJ1-4 | TRBV28 | NA | TGTGCCAGCAGAGGCGTTAATGAAAAACTGTTTTTT | CASRGVNEKLFF
NA | TRBJ2-1 | TRBV4-2 | NA | TGTGCCAGCAGCCAATCCGGCCAGGCCTACAATGAGCAGTTCTTC | CASSQSGQAYNEQFF
few | TRBJ2-7 | TRBV5-4 | NA | TGTGCCAGCAGCTTGGGTGGGACCCTAGCCTACGAGCAGTACTTC | CASSLGGTLAYEQYF
once | TRBJ1-5 | TRBV28 | NA | TGTGCCAGCACTAATATGGGCCGCGTCTGGACCCAGCATTTT | CASTNMGRVWTQHF
few | TRBJ1-2 | TRBV10-3 | NA | TGTGCCATCAGTGAGGCCACAGGGCGCGTGCATGGCTACACCTTC | CAISEATGRVHGYTF